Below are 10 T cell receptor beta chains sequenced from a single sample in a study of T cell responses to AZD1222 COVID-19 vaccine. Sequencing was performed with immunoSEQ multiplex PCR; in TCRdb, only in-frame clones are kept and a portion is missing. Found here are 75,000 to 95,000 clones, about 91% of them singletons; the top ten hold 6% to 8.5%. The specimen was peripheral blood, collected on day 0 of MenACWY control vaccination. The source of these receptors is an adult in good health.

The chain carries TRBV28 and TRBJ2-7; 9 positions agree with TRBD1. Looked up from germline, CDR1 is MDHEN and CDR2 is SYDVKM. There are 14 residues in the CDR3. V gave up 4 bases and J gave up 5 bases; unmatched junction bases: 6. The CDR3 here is CASSSTGTGNEQYF. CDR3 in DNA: TGTGCCAGCAGTTCAACCGGGACAGGGAACGAGCAGTACTTC.

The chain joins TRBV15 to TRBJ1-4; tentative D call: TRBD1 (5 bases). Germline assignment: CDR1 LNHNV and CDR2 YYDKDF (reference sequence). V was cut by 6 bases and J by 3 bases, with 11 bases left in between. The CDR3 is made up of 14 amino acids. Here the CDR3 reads CATSRGTPNEKLFF. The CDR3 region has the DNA TGTGCCACCAGTCGGGGGACGCCTAATGAAAAACTGTTTTTT.

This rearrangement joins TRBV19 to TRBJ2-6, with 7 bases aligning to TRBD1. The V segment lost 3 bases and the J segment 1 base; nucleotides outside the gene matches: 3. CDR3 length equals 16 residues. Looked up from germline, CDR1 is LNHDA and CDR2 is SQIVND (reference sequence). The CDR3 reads CASSIARGSGANVLTF. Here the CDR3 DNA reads TGTGCCAGTAGTATTGCCAGGGGGTCTGGGGCCAACGTCCTGACTTTC. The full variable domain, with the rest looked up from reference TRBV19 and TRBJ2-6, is DGGITQSPKYLFRKEGQNVTLSCEQNLNHDAMYWYRQDPGQGLRLIYYSQIVNDFQKGDIAEGYSVSREKKESFPLTVTSAQKNPTAFYLCASSIARGSGANVLTFGAGSRLTVL.

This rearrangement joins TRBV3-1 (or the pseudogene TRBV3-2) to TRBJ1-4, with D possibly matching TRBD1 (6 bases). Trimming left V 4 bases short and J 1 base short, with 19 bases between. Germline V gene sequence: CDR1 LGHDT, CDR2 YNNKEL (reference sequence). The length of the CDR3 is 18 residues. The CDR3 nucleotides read TGTGCCAGCAGCCCTCTACGGGGGCGGGGGGAAACTAATGAAAAACTGTTTTTT. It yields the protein CASSPLRGRGETNEKLFF.

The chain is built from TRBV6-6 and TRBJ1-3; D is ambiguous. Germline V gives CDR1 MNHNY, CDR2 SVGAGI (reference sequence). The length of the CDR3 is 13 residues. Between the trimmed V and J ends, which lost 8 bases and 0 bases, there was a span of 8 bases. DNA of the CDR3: TGTGCCAGCCGGACGCCCTCTGGAAACACCATATATTTT. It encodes CASRTPSGNTIYF.

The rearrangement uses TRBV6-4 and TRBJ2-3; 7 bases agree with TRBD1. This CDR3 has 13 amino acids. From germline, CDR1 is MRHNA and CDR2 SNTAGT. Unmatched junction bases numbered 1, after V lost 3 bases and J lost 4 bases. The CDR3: CASSEQGSDTQYF. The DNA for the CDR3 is TGTGCCAGCAGTGAACAGGGGTCAGATACGCAGTATTTT.

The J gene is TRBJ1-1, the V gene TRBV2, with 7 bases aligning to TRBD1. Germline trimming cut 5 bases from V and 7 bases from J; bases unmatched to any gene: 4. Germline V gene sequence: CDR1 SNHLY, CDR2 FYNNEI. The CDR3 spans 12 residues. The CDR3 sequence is CASSPTGNEAFF. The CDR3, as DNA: TGTGCCAGCAGTCCGACAGGGAATGAAGCTTTCTTT.

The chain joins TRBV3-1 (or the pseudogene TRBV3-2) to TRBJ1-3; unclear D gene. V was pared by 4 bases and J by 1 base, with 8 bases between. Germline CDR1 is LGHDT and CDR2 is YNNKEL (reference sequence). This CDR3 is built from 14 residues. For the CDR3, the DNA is TGTGCCAGCAGCCCCCTGGGGTCTGGAAACACCATATATTTT. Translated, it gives CASSPLGSGNTIYF.

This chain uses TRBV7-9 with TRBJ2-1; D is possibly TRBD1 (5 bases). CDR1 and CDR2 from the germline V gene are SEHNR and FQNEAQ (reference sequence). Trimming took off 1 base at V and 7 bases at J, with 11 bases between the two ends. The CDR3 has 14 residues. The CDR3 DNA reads TGTGCCAGCAGCTTAGACCTATACAGGAATGAGCAGTTCTTC. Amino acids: CASSLDLYRNEQFF.

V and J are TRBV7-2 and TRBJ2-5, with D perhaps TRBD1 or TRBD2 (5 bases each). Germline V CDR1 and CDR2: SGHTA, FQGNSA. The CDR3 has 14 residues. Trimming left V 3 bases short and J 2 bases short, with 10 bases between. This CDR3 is CASSFPGRQETQYF. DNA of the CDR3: TGTGCCAGCAGCTTTCCGGGGCGTCAAGAGACCCAGTACTTC. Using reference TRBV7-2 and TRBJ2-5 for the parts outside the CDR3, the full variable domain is GAGVSQSPSNKVTEKGKDVELRCDPISGHTALYWYRQSLGQGLEFLIYFQGNSAPDKSGLPSDRFSAERTGGSVSTLTIQRTQQEDSAVYLCASSFPGRQETQYFGPGTRLLVL.